Reported below is one T cell receptor beta chain. What it binds is unknown. The entry originates in a study of T cell responses to AZD1222 COVID-19 vaccine. Whole-study findings and limits: The breadth and depth of Spike-specific TCRs increased once two AZD1222 doses had been given. Possibly, clonal diversity was underestimated; donors were largely white British and included more females.

Pooled together were second doses at about 4 or about 12 weeks. Some clones are missing from TCRdb's copy, which holds only in-frame ones; the method was immunoSEQ multiplex PCR. This sample carries approximately 130,000 clones, 84% of them seen once, and the ten largest clones take about 27%. Trimming stripped 3 bases from V and 10 bases from J, with 7 bases between. The V gene's germline CDR1 is MNHEY and CDR2 SVGEGT. CDR3 length equals 11 residues. V is TRBV6-2 or TRBV6-3 and J is TRBJ2-1; unclear D gene. The TCR comes from an adult who received the AZD1222 COVID-19 vaccine. Sequencing was performed on peripheral blood, taken 28 days after the second AZD1222 dose. The CDR3 here is CASSYQKEQFF. The CDR3 DNA reads as TGTGCCAGCAGTTATCAGAAAGAGCAGTTCTTC.